This T cell receptor (beta chain) was sequenced during a study of blood T cell repertoires in COVID-19. Study context: There were acute and convalescent COVID-19 samples, and they came from the United States, Italy and Spain. Sample material is recorded as cDNA or gDNA derived from T cells, B-cell-depleted T cells, or PBMCs.

Per the study methods: Reference gene primer amplification gave nucleated cell count estimates. The repertoire was sequenced with immunoSEQ multiplex PCR; TCRdb's copy has only in-frame clones and lacks some. V and J calls and clone size are as listed in that table; D and trimming were resolved from the DNA. The sample has about 160,000 clones, 85% to 90% seen once. The V gene lost 7 bases and the J gene lost 4 bases, with 13 bases spanning the gap. There are 13 residues in the CDR3. The receptor comes from a woman in her 70s with acute or convalescent COVID-19. Sequenced: peripheral blood. The chain uses TRBV12-3 or TRBV12-4 and TRBJ1-2; maybe TRBD1 (6 bases). This CDR3 reads CASKTGRLYGYTF. DNA for the CDR3: TGTGCCAGCAAGACAGGACGCCTCTATGGCTACACCTTC.